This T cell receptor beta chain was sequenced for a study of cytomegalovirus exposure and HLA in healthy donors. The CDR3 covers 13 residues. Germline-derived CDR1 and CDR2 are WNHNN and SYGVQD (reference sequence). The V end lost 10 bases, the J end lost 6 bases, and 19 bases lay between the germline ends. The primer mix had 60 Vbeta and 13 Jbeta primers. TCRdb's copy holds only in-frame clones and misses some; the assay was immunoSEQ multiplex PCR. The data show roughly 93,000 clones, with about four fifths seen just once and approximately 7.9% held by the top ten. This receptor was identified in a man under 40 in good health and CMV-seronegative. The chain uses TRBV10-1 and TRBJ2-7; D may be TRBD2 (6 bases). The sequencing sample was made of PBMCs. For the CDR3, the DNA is TGCGCCACCCAACGGGGTCGGCGGGGCGAGCAGTACTTC. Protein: CATQRGRRGEQYF.